This is a list of T cell receptor beta chains from one sample in a study of OX40 agonist ivuxolimab in advanced cancers. Assay used: immunoSEQ multiplex PCR; TCRdb lists only in-frame clones, some missing. The sample has about 46,000 clones, around 87% seen once. This specimen consisted of CD4+ or CD8+ T cells sorted from blood, obtained in a trial of the OX40 agonist ivuxolimab. Every receptor here comes from an adult with an advanced solid tumor such as melanoma, head and neck, liver or kidney cancer. The CDR3 runs from the conserved cysteine through the conserved F or W. A D gene is named only where the DNA matches it firmly. The size entry is marked missing in some rows and otherwise reads once, few, many or a size class.

j_gene,v_gene,abundance,d_gene,len,CDR3aa,CDR3nt
TRBJ1-5,TRBV4-1,-,-,15,CASSQRHLSNQPQHF,TGCGCCAGCAGCCAGCGGCACCTTAGCAATCAGCCCCAGCATTTT
TRBJ2-3,TRBV11-2,-,-,20,CASSLEEGWVAGRPRDTQYF,TGTGCCAGCAGCTTAGAAGAGGGGTGGGTGGCAGGACGCCCGAGAGATACGCAGTATTTT
TRBJ1-2,TRBV2,-,-,15,CASSADAGVGYGYTF,TGTGCCAGCAGCGCTGACGCGGGGGTTGGCTATGGCTACACCTTC
TRBJ2-7,TRBV28,-,-,15,CASRLRWGGLYEQYF,TGTGCCAGCAGGCTCCGGTGGGGTGGGCTATACGAGCAGTACTTC
TRBJ2-1,TRBV7-3,-,-,13,CASSQNTYNEQFF,TGTGCCAGCAGCCAGAACACATACAATGAGCAGTTCTTC
TRBJ2-3,TRBV7-9,few,-,13,CASSSSRTDTQYF,TGTGCCAGCAGTTCCAGCAGGACAGATACGCAGTATTTT
TRBJ2-2,TRBV7-8,-,-,15,CASSSAGVGTGELFF,TGTGCCAGCAGCTCGGCAGGGGTGGGGACCGGGGAGCTGTTTTTT
TRBJ1-5,TRBV28,-,TRBD1,14,CASLDRRYNQPQHF,TGTGCCAGCTTGGACAGGAGGTACAATCAGCCCCAGCATTTT
TRBJ2-7,TRBV4-1,once,TRBD1,16,CASSQDGGQYVYEQYF,TGCGCCAGCAGCCAAGATGGGGGACAGTACGTCTACGAGCAGTACTTC
TRBJ2-7,TRBV18,-,-,13,CASSPPPTNEQYF,TGTGCCAGCTCACCCCCTCCAACCAACGAGCAGTACTTC
TRBJ2-7,TRBV6-5,-,-,11,CASSDYYEQYF,TGTGCCAGCAGTGACTACTACGAGCAGTACTTC
TRBJ2-1,TRBV5-1,-,-,14,CASSFLLAANEQFF,TGCGCCAGCAGCTTTTTATTAGCGGCTAATGAGCAGTTCTTC
TRBJ1-2,TRBV27,-,TRBD1,14,CASRTGSANYGYTF,TGTGCCAGCAGGACAGGGTCAGCTAACTATGGCTACACCTTC
TRBJ1-1,TRBV6-5,-,-,15,CASSYSKGGNTEAFF,TGTGCCAGCAGTTACTCGAAAGGGGGGAACACTGAAGCTTTCTTT
TRBJ2-5,TRBV7-2,-,-,15,CASSLIARSQETQYF,TGTGCCAGCAGCTTAATCGCCAGGTCCCAAGAGACCCAGTACTTC
TRBJ1-1,TRBV2,-,-,10,CAREQGSAFF,TGTGCCAGGGAACAGGGATCAGCTTTCTTT
TRBJ2-7,TRBV25-1,-,-,13,CASSLGVSYEQYF,TGTGCCAGCAGTCTGGGGGTTTCCTACGAGCAGTACTTC
TRBJ2-3,TRBV18,-,-,16,CASSQLSPRRGDTQYF,TGTGCCAGCTCACAACTCAGCCCCAGACGGGGAGATACGCAGTATTTT
TRBJ1-3,TRBV27,-,-,14,CASSLSSGGNTIYF,TGTGCCAGCAGTTTATCTTCGGGGGGAAACACCATATATTTT
TRBJ2-1,TRBV7-8,few,TRBD2,17,CASSLGGTNGAYNEQFF,TGTGCCAGCAGCTTAGGAGGGACTAACGGGGCCTACAATGAGCAGTTCTTC
TRBJ2-7,TRBV15,-,TRBD1,14,CATSDRGQSYEQYF,TGTGCCACCAGTGACAGGGGGCAATCTTACGAGCAGTACTTC
TRBJ2-3,TRBV29-1,-,TRBD1,14,CSVEGQGYTDTQYF,TGCAGCGTTGAAGGACAGGGTTACACAGATACGCAGTATTTT
TRBJ1-5,TRBV7-9,-,-,16,CASSLAKEGSNQPQHF,TGTGCCAGCAGCTTAGCGAAAGAGGGGAGCAATCAGCCCCAGCATTTT
TRBJ1-1,TRBV6-6,-,-,13,CASSSAGGTEAFF,TGTGCCAGCAGTTCCGCGGGGGGCACTGAAGCTTTCTTT
TRBJ2-5,TRBV5-6,-,-,12,CASSSSSGAQYF,TGTGCCAGCAGCTCGTCGTCTGGGGCCCAGTACTTC
TRBJ1-5,TRBV7-9,-,TRBD1,15,CASSSDREFNQPQHF,TGTGCCAGCAGCTCGGACAGGGAGTTCAATCAGCCCCAGCATTTT
TRBJ1-1,TRBV7-8,-,-,12,CASSLRTTEAFF,TGTGCCAGCAGCCTGAGGACCACTGAAGCTTTCTTT
TRBJ2-7,TRBV10-3,-,-,11,CAIMGPNEQYF,TGTGCCATCATGGGTCCCAACGAGCAGTACTTC
TRBJ2-1,TRBV5-1,-,-,12,CASSLFRDEQFF,TGCGCCAGCAGCTTGTTCAGGGATGAGCAGTTCTTC
TRBJ1-6,TRBV6-5,-,TRBD1,13,CASHRGYNSPLHF,TGTGCCAGCCACAGGGGCTATAATTCACCCCTCCACTTT